The 3 T cell receptor beta chains reported below all come from one sample, sequenced in a study of T-cell reconstitution after alpha-beta-depleted transplantation in children. Unique molecular identifiers featured in how the TCRbeta library was prepared. One entry per CDR3 protein results from TCRdb running MiXCR on the PCR reads. Of roughly 400,000 distinct CDR3 sequences listed, 43% are singletons. The sequencing used PBMCs, collected before TCRalphabeta/CD19-depleted stem cell transplant. These receptors were collected from a girl aged 2 to 9 with aplastic anemia, due to receive a stem cell transplant.

The chain couples TRBV7-6 to TRBJ2-1; D might be TRBD1 or TRBD2, each matching 6 bases. Germline V gives CDR1 SGHVS, CDR2 FNYEAQ. Trimming stripped 1 base from V and 5 bases from J, with 21 bases between. The CDR3 is 18 amino acids. In DNA form, the CDR3 reads TGTGCCAGCAGCTTAGACGAGGTCAGGACCGGGGGCAACAATGAGCAGTTCTTC. It specifies CASSLDEVRTGGNNEQFF.

J is TRBJ2-2 and V is TRBV5-1, with TRBD2 matching 10 bases. The length of the CDR3 is 16 residues. Germline CDR1 is SGHRS and CDR2 is YFSETQ. The J segment lost 3 bases and the V segment lost 2 bases, leaving 4 bases of the junction unmatched. For the CDR3, the DNA is TGCGCCAGCAGCTTAGGCCTAGCGGGAGACACCGGGGAGCTGTTTTTT. It yields the protein CASSLGLAGDTGELFF.

The chain employs TRBV28 and TRBJ2-3; 9 bases are a match to TRBD2. Trimming removed 2 bases from V and 5 bases from J; junction bases left unmatched: 5. The germline gives CDR1 MDHEN, CDR2 SYDVKM. The CDR3 is made up of 15 amino acids. The CDR3 region is CASSLAGGDGDTQYF. Written as DNA, the CDR3 is TGTGCCAGCAGTTTAGCGGGGGGGGATGGAGATACGCAGTATTTT.